These T cell receptor beta chains were read from a single sample in a study of T cells in narcolepsy. TCRdb keeps only in-frame clones here, not all; method: immunoSEQ multiplex PCR. Among fewer than 40,000 clones listed, roughly 80% were seen once. The source material was CD45RA- memory CD4+ T cells from PBMCs. These receptors came from a human donor with narcolepsy. Each CDR3 is given with its conserved first and last residue. A D gene is named only where the DNA matches it firmly. The size field is filled for only some rows; it gives once, few, many or a size class.

v_call: TRBV7-8; d_call: -; cdr3_length: 17; j_call: TRBJ1-1; clone_size: -; cdr3_nt: TGTGCCAGCAGCCTAAGTTCCGGGGGGCTTATGAACACTGAAGCTTTCTTT; cdr3_aa: CASSLSSGGLMNTEAFF
v_call: TRBV29-1; d_call: -; cdr3_length: 13; j_call: TRBJ1-1; clone_size: once; cdr3_nt: TGCAGCGTTGAAGGGCACACTAACACTGAAGCTTTCTTT; cdr3_aa: CSVEGHTNTEAFF
v_call: TRBV11-2; d_call: -; cdr3_length: 12; j_call: TRBJ1-1; clone_size: -; cdr3_nt: TGTGCCAGCAGCTTAGATGCCACTGAAGCTTTCTTT; cdr3_aa: CASSLDATEAFF
v_call: TRBV7-9; d_call: TRBD1; cdr3_length: 14; j_call: TRBJ1-2; clone_size: -; cdr3_nt: TGTGCCAGCAGCTTGGGCAGGGGGCACGATGGCTACACCTTC; cdr3_aa: CASSLGRGHDGYTF
v_call: TRBV5-1; d_call: -; cdr3_length: 14; j_call: TRBJ1-2; clone_size: -; cdr3_nt: TGCGCCAGCAGCCCGTTGGGTGCTAACTATGGCTACACCTTC; cdr3_aa: CASSPLGANYGYTF
v_call: TRBV6-1; d_call: TRBD1; cdr3_length: 15; j_call: TRBJ1-5; clone_size: few; cdr3_nt: TGTGCCAGCAGTCAAGGACAGGGGTTCAATCAGCCCCAGCATTTT; cdr3_aa: CASSQGQGFNQPQHF
v_call: TRBV11-3; d_call: -; cdr3_length: 11; j_call: TRBJ2-1; clone_size: -; cdr3_nt: TGTGCCAGCAGCTTAGGGGGTGAGCAGTTCTTC; cdr3_aa: CASSLGGEQFF
v_call: TRBV2; d_call: TRBD1; cdr3_length: 14; j_call: TRBJ1-6; clone_size: -; cdr3_nt: TGTGCCAGCAGTACGACAGGGGGAAGTTCACCCCTCCACTTT; cdr3_aa: CASSTTGGSSPLHF
v_call: TRBV4-1; d_call: -; cdr3_length: 15; j_call: TRBJ1-2; clone_size: few; cdr3_nt: TGCGCCAGCAGCCAAGAGCTCTCCACTAACTATGGCTACACCTTC; cdr3_aa: CASSQELSTNYGYTF
v_call: TRBV7-8; d_call: -; cdr3_length: 14; j_call: TRBJ2-5; clone_size: -; cdr3_nt: TGTGCCAGCAGCTTGGGCAGGGTGAGGGAGACCCAGTACTTC; cdr3_aa: CASSLGRVRETQYF
v_call: TRBV21-1; d_call: -; cdr3_length: 16; j_call: TRBJ2-5; clone_size: -; cdr3_nt: TGTGCCAGCAGCAAGCCCGGGACTAGCGTCGAAGAGACCCAGTACTTC; cdr3_aa: CASSKPGTSVEETQYF
v_call: TRBV28; d_call: TRBD1; cdr3_length: 16; j_call: TRBJ1-2; clone_size: -; cdr3_nt: TGTGCCAGCAGTCCAGCCGGGACAGGGAACAACTATGGCTACACCTTC; cdr3_aa: CASSPAGTGNNYGYTF
v_call: TRBV6-5; d_call: -; cdr3_length: 15; j_call: TRBJ2-2; clone_size: -; cdr3_nt: TGTGCCAGCAGTACCGGGACGGTGAACACCGGGGAGCTGTTTTTT; cdr3_aa: CASSTGTVNTGELFF
v_call: TRBV18; d_call: -; cdr3_length: 12; j_call: TRBJ2-7; clone_size: few; cdr3_nt: TGTGCCAGCTCTCCGACAGACTACGAGCAGTACTTC; cdr3_aa: CASSPTDYEQYF
v_call: TRBV6-5; d_call: TRBD2; cdr3_length: 14; j_call: TRBJ2-1; clone_size: few; cdr3_nt: TGTGCCAGCAGTTCGCTAGCGGGGGGAAATGAGCAGTTCTTC; cdr3_aa: CASSSLAGGNEQFF
v_call: TRBV30; d_call: -; cdr3_length: 15; j_call: TRBJ1-2; clone_size: -; cdr3_nt: TGTGCCTGGAGTGCCCAACTGAGGGTAAACTATGGCTACACCTTC; cdr3_aa: CAWSAQLRVNYGYTF
v_call: TRBV5-1; d_call: -; cdr3_length: 13; j_call: TRBJ1-2; clone_size: -; cdr3_nt: TGCGCCAGCAGCCTAGGGGGGAACTATGGCTACACCTTC; cdr3_aa: CASSLGGNYGYTF
v_call: TRBV4-1; d_call: TRBD2; cdr3_length: 18; j_call: TRBJ2-1; clone_size: few; cdr3_nt: TGCGCCAGCAGCCAAGGAAGTGGGCGGGGGGGTTTTCCCAATGAGCAGTTCTTC; cdr3_aa: CASSQGSGRGGFPNEQFF
v_call: TRBV2; d_call: -; cdr3_length: 13; j_call: TRBJ1-6; clone_size: -; cdr3_nt: TGTGCCAGCGAACAGTCAAACACTTCACCCCTCCACTTT; cdr3_aa: CASEQSNTSPLHF
v_call: TRBV30; d_call: TRBD1; cdr3_length: 15; j_call: TRBJ1-3; clone_size: -; cdr3_nt: TGTGCCTGGGGTCGGGACAGGAGTTCTGGAAACACCATATATTTT; cdr3_aa: CAWGRDRSSGNTIYF
v_call: TRBV28; d_call: -; cdr3_length: 15; j_call: TRBJ1-5; clone_size: -; cdr3_nt: TGTGCCAGCAACCTGGGGAGTGGGCAAGGACAGCCCCAGCATTTT; cdr3_aa: CASNLGSGQGQPQHF
v_call: TRBV4-3; d_call: -; cdr3_length: 16; j_call: TRBJ2-3; clone_size: -; cdr3_nt: TGCGCCAGCAGCTGGACGACTAGTTTAAGTACGGATACGCAGTATTTT; cdr3_aa: CASSWTTSLSTDTQYF
v_call: TRBV5-1; d_call: -; cdr3_length: 15; j_call: TRBJ1-4; clone_size: -; cdr3_nt: TGCGCCAGCAGCCTAGGGTTCCAGGGAAATGAAAAACTGTTTTTT; cdr3_aa: CASSLGFQGNEKLFF
v_call: TRBV2; d_call: TRBD1; cdr3_length: 16; j_call: TRBJ2-5; clone_size: -; cdr3_nt: TGTGCCAGCAGTGAAGCCGTTGGGACAGGGCAAGAGACCCAGTACTTC; cdr3_aa: CASSEAVGTGQETQYF
v_call: TRBV28; d_call: -; cdr3_length: 14; j_call: TRBJ1-1; clone_size: -; cdr3_nt: TGTGCCAGCGGACCCGGTGCTCTGAACACTGAAGCTTTCTTT; cdr3_aa: CASGPGALNTEAFF
v_call: TRBV30; d_call: -; cdr3_length: 13; j_call: TRBJ1-2; clone_size: -; cdr3_nt: TGTGCCTGGAACGGCATCTTAGGCGGGGGCTACACCTTC; cdr3_aa: CAWNGILGGGYTF
v_call: TRBV12-1; d_call: -; cdr3_length: 14; j_call: TRBJ1-2; clone_size: -; cdr3_nt: TGTGCCAGCAGCTTTTGTCCCGCTATAAGGGGCTACACCTTC; cdr3_aa: CASSFCPAIRGYTF
v_call: TRBV6-6; d_call: -; cdr3_length: 11; j_call: TRBJ2-3; clone_size: -; cdr3_nt: TGTGCCAGCAGCTCCCTAGATACGCAGTATTTT; cdr3_aa: CASSSLDTQYF
v_call: TRBV4-3; d_call: -; cdr3_length: 15; j_call: TRBJ2-2; clone_size: -; cdr3_nt: TGCGCCAGCAGCCAGGGGATTGTGAACGCCGGGGAGCTGTTTTTT; cdr3_aa: CASSQGIVNAGELFF
v_call: TRBV19; d_call: -; cdr3_length: 15; j_call: TRBJ2-7; clone_size: -; cdr3_nt: TGTGCCAGTAGTATGGGGGCAGGAGGAATCTACGAGCAGTACTTC; cdr3_aa: CASSMGAGGIYEQYF
v_call: TRBV2; d_call: -; cdr3_length: 15; j_call: TRBJ1-5; clone_size: few; cdr3_nt: TGTGCCAGCAGTGGGGGGACACTCCCGGGGCAGCCCCAGCATTTT; cdr3_aa: CASSGGTLPGQPQHF
v_call: TRBV19; d_call: -; cdr3_length: 14; j_call: TRBJ2-7; clone_size: -; cdr3_nt: TGTGCCAGTAGTGCCCGGGCGCCAGCCTACGAGCAGTACTTC; cdr3_aa: CASSARAPAYEQYF
v_call: TRBV5-6; d_call: -; cdr3_length: 14; j_call: TRBJ1-2; clone_size: -; cdr3_nt: TGTGCCAGCAGCTTGTTCCAGGTAAACTATGGCTACACCTTC; cdr3_aa: CASSLFQVNYGYTF
v_call: TRBV7-2; d_call: -; cdr3_length: 14; j_call: TRBJ1-2; clone_size: few; cdr3_nt: TGTGCCAGCAGCTCCTCCGGGCATAGGGGTGGCTACACCTTC; cdr3_aa: CASSSSGHRGGYTF
v_call: TRBV7-2; d_call: TRBD2; cdr3_length: 14; j_call: TRBJ2-3; clone_size: once; cdr3_nt: TGTGCCAGCAGCCCAGCGGGGGTGACAGATACGCAGTATTTT; cdr3_aa: CASSPAGVTDTQYF
v_call: TRBV7-2; d_call: TRBD1; cdr3_length: 16; j_call: TRBJ1-3; clone_size: -; cdr3_nt: TGTGCCAGCAGCCCCCGACAGGGGGGCTCTGGAAACACCATATATTTT; cdr3_aa: CASSPRQGGSGNTIYF
v_call: TRBV11-2; d_call: -; cdr3_length: 14; j_call: TRBJ1-2; clone_size: -; cdr3_nt: TGTGCCAGCAGCTCCGGCAGGGACTTTTATGGCTACACCTTC; cdr3_aa: CASSSGRDFYGYTF
v_call: TRBV2; d_call: -; cdr3_length: 15; j_call: TRBJ2-1; clone_size: -; cdr3_nt: TGTGCCAGCGTGCACCCCCGGCGGTACTCTAATGAGCAGTTCTTC; cdr3_aa: CASVHPRRYSNEQFF
v_call: TRBV30; d_call: -; cdr3_length: 16; j_call: TRBJ1-4; clone_size: -; cdr3_nt: TGTGCCTGGAGCCGGGTACTAGCATCTACTAATGAAAAACTGTTTTTT; cdr3_aa: CAWSRVLASTNEKLFF
v_call: TRBV12-5; d_call: TRBD1; cdr3_length: 16; j_call: TRBJ2-2; clone_size: -; cdr3_nt: TGTGCTAGTGGTGCGGGGACAGGAGTAAAATCCGGGGAGCTGTTTTTT; cdr3_aa: CASGAGTGVKSGELFF
v_call: TRBV11-3; d_call: -; cdr3_length: 14; j_call: TRBJ2-5; clone_size: -; cdr3_nt: TGTGCCAGCAGCTTAGGCAGACACCAAGAGACCCAGTACTTC; cdr3_aa: CASSLGRHQETQYF